The 32 T cell receptor beta chains reported below all come from one sample, sequenced in a study of patients and donors after allogeneic stem cell transplantation. TCRdb fed the RT-PCR reads into MiXCR, producing one record per CDR3 protein. This table has approximately 150,000 distinct CDR3 sequences, 25% to 35% appearing once. Sequencing was carried out using blood, either unsorted or a sorted T cell fraction (not recorded which). The receptors derive from a human donor who was either an allogeneic HSCT recipient or a stem cell or donor lymphocyte infusion donor (not recorded which). It is not recorded whose cells these are; they may come from a transplant donor.

The chain carries TRBV6-5 and TRBJ1-2, with 9 bases aligning to TRBD1. The CDR3 has 14 residues. V lost 6 bases, J lost 2 bases, and 4 bases stayed unmatched. Germline CDR1 and CDR2: MNHEY and SVGAGI. CDR3 residues: CASRRDRANYGYTF. Here the CDR3 DNA reads TGTGCCAGCAGACGGGACAGGGCCAACTATGGCTACACCTTC.

The J gene is TRBJ2-7, the V gene TRBV5-1; 8 bases are a match to TRBD2. The CDR3 has 18 residues. Germline values: CDR1 SGHRS, CDR2 YFSETQ. V was clipped by 5 bases and J by 3 bases; unmatched bases: 19. Here the CDR3 DNA reads TGCGCCAGCAGGATATTAGCGGGATCCACTCTCACCCACTACGAGCAGTACTTC. Its translation is CASRILAGSTLTHYEQYF.

As for this clonotype: This may be a read error, as it is one base from a much larger clone. The rearrangement joins TRBV4-1 to TRBJ1-4; the D gene is possibly TRBD1 (5 bases). CDR1 and CDR2 from the germline V gene are MGHRA and YSYEKL. The CDR3 consists of 15 residues. The V and J ends lost 3 bases and 8 bases respectively, with 16 bases between them. CDR3 protein: CASSQGPRRREKLFF. The CDR3 region has the DNA TGCGCCAGCAGCCAGGGACCGAGGAGGAGGGAAAAACTGTTTTTT.

The chain has TRBV28 and TRBJ2-4; the D gene is possibly TRBD1 (5 bases). Germline V CDR1 and CDR2: MDHEN, SYDVKM. Trimming left V 2 bases short and J 4 bases short, with 6 bases between. The CDR3 covers 13 residues. The CDR3 is CASSLQGKNIQYF. CDR3 nucleotides: TGTGCCAGCAGTTTACAGGGTAAAAACATTCAGTACTTC.

The chain employs TRBV10-3 and TRBJ2-1, with D unclear. The CDR3 is made up of 15 amino acids. CDR1 and CDR2 from the germline V gene are ENHRY and SYGVKD. V was clipped by 2 bases and J by 3 bases, with 11 bases between them. The CDR3 DNA is TGTGCCATCAGTGAGACGGCCAGGCTCTACAATGAGCAGTTCTTC. Its protein is CAISETARLYNEQFF.

This clonotype was detected a few times. This chain uses TRBV7-2 with TRBJ2-1; tentatively, D is TRBD2 (5 bases). The germline CDR1 and CDR2 sequences are SGHTA and FQGNSA. The CDR3 covers 15 residues. V was trimmed by 1 base and J by 1 base, leaving 8 bases between them. CDR3 amino acids: CASSLELGSYNEQFF. DNA for the CDR3: TGTGCCAGCAGCTTAGAACTAGGATCCTACAATGAGCAGTTCTTC. The complete variable domain, with remaining parts taken from reference TRBV7-2 and TRBJ2-1, reads GAGVSQSPSNKVTEKGKDVELRCDPISGHTALYWYRQSLGQGLEFLIYFQGNSAPDKSGLPSDRFSAERTGGSVSTLTIQRTQQEDSAVYLCASSLELGSYNEQFFGPGTRLTVL.

The CDR3 here is CASSQMTGSYGYTF. The CDR3 nucleotides read TGCGCCAGCAGCCAGATGACAGGGTCCTATGGCTACACCTTC. This rearrangement joins TRBV4-1 to TRBJ1-2, with 7 bases matching TRBD1. With 3 bases clipped from V and 4 bases from J, the junction kept 5 bases outside the gene matches. From germline, CDR1 is MGHRA and CDR2 YSYEKL. This CDR3 is built from 14 residues.

The chain is built from TRBV2 and TRBJ1-1, with D possibly being TRBD1 (6 bases). Germline V gene lookup returns CDR1 SNHLY and CDR2 FYNNEI. The length of the CDR3 is 14 residues. Trimming took off 3 bases at V and 2 bases at J, with 10 bases between the two ends. As DNA, the CDR3 is TGTGCCAGCAGTGATGGGACACAAAACACTGAAGCTTTCTTT. Amino acids: CASSDGTQNTEAFF. The variable domain in full, with the rest retrieved from reference TRBV2 and TRBJ1-1, is EPEVTQTPSHQVTQMGQEVILRCVPISNHLYFYWYRQILGQKVEFLVSFYNNEISEKSEIFDDQFSVERPDGSNFTLKIRSTKLEDSAMYFCASSDGTQNTEAFFGQGTRLTVV.

The chain is built from TRBV30 and TRBJ1-4; no clear D gene. The CDR3 length is 11 residues. With 5 bases removed from V and 5 bases from J, the gap between germline ends came to 6 bases. The germline CDR1 and CDR2 sequences are GTSNPN and SVGIG (reference sequence). CDR3 DNA sequence: TGTGCCTGGGCTCAAAATGAAAAACTGTTTTTT. Amino acid sequence: CAWAQNEKLFF. Full variable domain (rest looked up from reference TRBV30 and TRBJ1-4): SQTIHQWPATLVQPVGSPLSLECTVEGTSNPNLYWYRQAAGRGLQLLFYSVGIGQISSEVPQNLSASRPQDRQFILSSKKLLLSDSGFYLCAWAQNEKLFFGSGTQLSVL.

This clonotype has just a few counts. This chain links TRBV6-5 with TRBJ2-1; D not certain. The CDR3 covers 11 residues. Germline V gene data show CDR1 as MNHEY and CDR2 as SVGAGI. V was cut by 5 bases and J by 9 bases, with 8 bases left in between. CDR3 protein: CASSRAGEQFF. The CDR3 DNA reads as TGTGCCAGCAGTCGAGCTGGTGAGCAGTTCTTC.

The rearrangement uses TRBV14 and TRBJ1-1, with D unclear. Trimming took off 4 bases at V and 8 bases at J, with 17 bases between the two ends. From germline, CDR1 is SGHDN and CDR2 FVKESK. The CDR3 runs to 14 residues. CDR3 sequence (DNA): TGTGCCAGCAGCCCATTCCGGACCGTTGAGGAAGCTTTCTTT. Residues: CASSPFRTVEEAFF.

V gene TRBV25-1 combines with J gene TRBJ2-7; weak D call: TRBD1 (5 bases). In germline, CDR1 is MGHDK, CDR2 SYGVNS. Trimming took 6 bases from V and 7 from J, leaving 22 bases between them. This CDR3 has 15 amino acids. CDR3 DNA: TGTGCCAGCAGCTTAGGGGTAAACTATATAGATGAGCAGTACTTC. Encoded protein: CASSLGVNYIDEQYF.

The V gene is TRBV28, the J gene TRBJ2-7, with TRBD1 matching 7 bases. With 6 bases clipped from V and 2 bases from J, the junction kept 7 bases outside the gene matches. This CDR3 spans 14 amino acids. In germline, CDR1 is MDHEN, CDR2 SYDVKM. DNA of the CDR3: TGTGCCAGCAGCCCCGGGACAGTCACCTACGAGCAGTACTTC. Residues: CASSPGTVTYEQYF.

The chain joins TRBV25-1 to TRBJ2-6, with D possibly TRBD1 on 5 matching bases. This CDR3 region has 17 residues. Germline loops: CDR1 MGHDK, CDR2 SYGVNS. Trimming shortened V by 0 bases and J by 2 bases, and 11 bases separated the two germline ends. This chain's CDR3 is CASSEYLQGPGANVLTF. CDR3 coding DNA: TGTGCCAGCAGTGAATACCTCCAGGGTCCTGGGGCCAACGTCCTGACTTTC.

This rearrangement joins TRBV10-3 to TRBJ1-1; no firm D call. The CDR3 length is 13 residues. Trimming pared 8 bases from V and 5 bases from J, leaving 15 bases between. Germline-derived CDR1 and CDR2 are ENHRY and SYGVKD. CDR3 coding DNA: TGTGCCATCGGGTCGGCGGGGAGGACTGAAGCTTTCTTT. Its translation: CAIGSAGRTEAFF.

The chain links TRBV30 to TRBJ1-1, with a possible D match to TRBD1 (6 bases). Germline V CDR1 and CDR2: GTSNPN, SVGIG (reference sequence). The ends were cut back, 5 bases at V and 5 bases at J, with 15 bases in the middle. This CDR3 is 13 amino acids long. CDR3: CAWDRRLGTEAFF. The CDR3 nucleotides read TGTGCCTGGGACAGGCGTTTGGGGACTGAAGCTTTCTTT.

The chain joins TRBV10-1 to TRBJ2-3, with D possibly matching TRBD2 (5 bases). Trimming left V 5 bases short and J 0 bases short, with 9 bases between. The CDR3 spans 14 residues. The germline CDR1 and CDR2 sequences are WNHNN and SYGVQD (reference sequence). The CDR3 DNA reads as TGCGCCAGCAGTCGCCGGACTAGCACAGATACGCAGTATTTT. Translating gives CASSRRTSTDTQYF.

On this clonotype itself: The junction shows a germline mismatch at one end, possibly a read error. For the CDR3, the DNA is TGTGCCAGCAGCTCTGCTAGCGGGAGGAGGGGAGAGACCCAGCACTTC. It translates to CASSSASGRRGETQHF. The chain employs TRBV9 and TRBJ2-5; 11 positions match TRBD2. This CDR3 has 16 residues. Per the germline V gene, CDR1 is SGDLS and CDR2 is YYNGEE.

This clonotype is medium-sized by share. The genes are TRBV20-1 and TRBJ1-5, with TRBD1 matching over 9 bases. V lost 6 bases to trimming and J lost 9 bases; unmatched junction nucleotides: 6. Germline CDR1 DFQATT, CDR2 SNEGSKA (reference sequence). This CDR3 spans 12 amino acids. The chain's CDR3 is CSAGTGSVPQHF. The CDR3, as DNA: TGCAGTGCCGGGACAGGGTCCGTGCCCCAGCATTTT.

The V gene is TRBV28, the J gene TRBJ1-5, with D perhaps TRBD1 (6 bases). Trimming removed 7 bases from V and 1 base from J, with 14 bases in between. Germline values: CDR1 MDHEN, CDR2 SYDVKM. CDR3 length: 15 amino acids. The CDR3 loop is CASNWGARSNQPQHF. CDR3 nucleotides: TGTGCCAGCAATTGGGGGGCGAGAAGCAATCAGCCCCAGCATTTT.

V and J are TRBV12-3 or TRBV12-4 and TRBJ2-7, with TRBD2 matching over 7 bases. The CDR3 is made up of 15 amino acids. The V gene end was trimmed by 3 bases and the J gene end by 0 bases; junction bases not matched to a gene: 5. CDR3 sequence: CASSFGGSLSYEQYF. CDR3 coding DNA: TGTGCCAGCAGTTTCGGCGGGAGTCTCTCCTACGAGCAGTACTTC.

This clonotype was seen a few times. This chain joins TRBV27 and TRBJ1-4, with 7 bases lining up with TRBD1. This CDR3 contains 14 residues. Germline V gives CDR1 MNHEY, CDR2 SMNVEV (reference sequence). V was pared by 3 bases and J by 6 bases, with 4 bases of the junction left unmatched. The CDR3 region has the DNA TGTGCCAGCAGTTTTAAGGGGGCGGATGAAAAACTGTTTTTT. Its translation is CASSFKGADEKLFF.

J is TRBJ2-4 and V is TRBV6-2 or TRBV6-3, with 7 bases lining up with TRBD1. The CDR3 loop spans 14 amino acids. The ends lost 7 bases at V and 7 bases at J; junction bases unmatched: 10. CDR1 and CDR2 from the germline V gene are MNHEY and SVGEGT. This CDR3 is CASNQGQTGNIQYF. The CDR3 DNA sequence: TGTGCCAGCAACCAGGGACAGACGGGGAACATTCAGTACTTC.

The J gene is TRBJ2-3, the V gene TRBV7-2; perhaps TRBD1 as D (5 bases). Germline V CDR1 and CDR2: SGHTA, FQGNSA. The V and J ends lost 5 bases and 2 bases respectively, with 11 bases between them. This CDR3 has 14 amino acids. CDR3 sequence reads: CASSRSRDTDTQYF. CDR3 nucleotides: TGTGCCAGCAGCCGAAGCAGGGACACAGATACGCAGTATTTT. Together with reference TRBV7-2 and TRBJ2-3, the CDR3 gives the full variable domain: GAGVSQSPSNKVTEKGKDVELRCDPISGHTALYWYRQSLGQGLEFLIYFQGNSAPDKSGLPSDRFSAERTGGSVSTLTIQRTQQEDSAVYLCASSRSRDTDTQYFGPGTRLTVL.

This clonotype was observed once. DNA of the CDR3: TGTGCCAGCAGCTTAATCGGGGCGTCCAATGAGCAGTTCTTC. It specifies CASSLIGASNEQFF. J is TRBJ2-1 and V is TRBV7-2; D possibly matches TRBD1 or TRBD2 (5 bases each). The germline V and J ends were trimmed by 2 bases and 6 bases, with 11 bases remaining between them. The CDR3 extends over 14 amino acids. Germline V gene lookup returns CDR1 SGHTA and CDR2 FQGNSA.

The chain carries TRBV15 and TRBJ2-7, with D possibly being TRBD1 (5 bases). V was clipped by 3 bases and J by 2 bases, with 11 bases between them. The CDR3 spans 14 residues. Germline values: CDR1 LNHNV, CDR2 YYDKDF (reference sequence). Written as DNA, the CDR3 is TGTGCCACCAGCAGGGACAAGTATGCCTACGAGCAGTACTTC. Its protein is CATSRDKYAYEQYF.

The V gene is TRBV12-3 or TRBV12-4, the J gene TRBJ2-7; D may be TRBD2 (5 bases). V lost 6 bases, J lost 5 bases, and 20 bases lay in between. The CDR3 has 15 amino acids. CDR3 in amino acids: CASSSLVGSRDEQYF. CDR3 nucleotides: TGTGCCAGCAGCTCACTGGTGGGGTCGAGGGACGAGCAGTACTTC.

The chain uses TRBV14 and TRBJ2-5; tentatively, D is TRBD2 (6 bases). The V gene lost 4 bases and the J gene lost 4 bases, with 13 bases spanning the gap. The CDR3 is 14 residues long. CDR1 SGHDN and CDR2 FVKESK come from the germline V gene. The CDR3 sequence: CASSLAGGGETQYF. Written as DNA, the CDR3 is TGTGCCAGCAGCCTCGCTGGGGGAGGAGAGACCCAGTACTTC.

The sample holds a few counts of this clonotype. The chain employs TRBV28 and TRBJ1-2, with D unclear. The CDR3 totals 13 residues. V was cut by 2 bases and J by 3 bases, with 7 bases left in between. Germline-derived CDR1 and CDR2 are MDHEN and SYDVKM. Here the CDR3 DNA reads TGTGCCAGCAGTTTAGGTCTCGACTATGGCTACACCTTC. Translation: CASSLGLDYGYTF.

V and J are TRBV7-3 and TRBJ2-3, with D unresolved. This CDR3 contains 15 residues. CDR1 and CDR2 from the germline V gene are SGHTA and FQGTGA. The V end was cut by 2 bases, the J end by 0 bases, with 9 bases between. CDR3: CASSLARASTDTQYF. In DNA, the CDR3 is TGTGCCAGCAGCTTAGCCCGAGCAAGCACAGATACGCAGTATTTT.

This clonotype was observed many times. The V and J genes are TRBV6-5 and TRBJ1-1; D is unclear. Germline V gene sequence: CDR1 MNHEY, CDR2 SVGAGI. The CDR3 is made up of 11 amino acids. V was cut by 2 bases and J by 8 bases, with 6 bases left in between. The CDR3 loop is CASSYGGEAFF. The CDR3 DNA sequence: TGTGCCAGCAGTTACGGAGGAGAAGCTTTCTTT.

The J gene is TRBJ2-7, the V gene TRBV5-1; 7 bases agree with TRBD1. CDR1 and CDR2 from the germline V gene are SGHRS and YFSETQ. Trimming at V came to 2 bases and at J to 4 bases, leaving 6 bases not matched to a gene. The CDR3 runs to 14 residues. For the CDR3, the DNA is TGCGCCAGCAGCTTACCTGACAGGGATTACGAGCAGTACTTC. This gives the protein CASSLPDRDYEQYF.